The entry below describes one T cell receptor (beta chain). This clone was recorded once. Its antigen is still unknown. No clone much larger than this one lies a single base away; base qualities are absent. This sample is drawn from a study of T cell responses to AZD1222 COVID-19 vaccine (dated by TCRdb to about 2021). Notes on the research overall: Because spike-specific TCR depth and breadth did not differ between the two schedules, AZD1222 recipients who got a second dose at roughly 4 weeks were pooled with those who got a second dose at roughly 12 weeks. A total of 233 trial participants underwent TCR sequencing, of whom 200 to 220 received two doses of AZD1222 and about 26 received two doses of the MenACWY control vaccine. Enrollment into the trials was organized by age into subgroups of 18-55, 56-69 and 70-plus years, and those subgroups contained about 150, 27 and 61 TCR-sequenced participants, respectively. Broader findings and caveats from the paper: Conclusions about previously exposed vaccinees are limited, since just 6 or 7 AZD1222 recipients were seropositive for SARS-CoV-2 at baseline. Most participants were white British and females outnumbered males, and the authors suggested that clonal diversity may have been underestimated. A significant rise in spike-specific TCR breadth and depth was observed after two AZD1222 doses relative to day 0 and relative to MenACWY recipients. In the small 56-69-year group, the increase in depth fell short of significance, most likely because of low power. CD4 TCRs associated with the vaccine covered the entire spike protein, and the dominant responses were in regions 160-218 and 743-854. Because no day 14 peak-response samples were available, repertoires were characterized only after the peak T cell response. Nearly half of unique spike-specific TCRs reportedly recognized epitopes outside regions mutated in the B.1.351 and B.1.1.7 variants.

The sample's time point, from its label and the paper: baseline before first vaccination. Samples from vaccinated people were obtained from the UK trials COV001 and COV002, which included a single-blind randomized controlled phase 2/3 trial of AZD1222 (ChAdOx1 nCoV-19) in healthy adults. Trial participant PBMC samples were collected at day 0 and day 28 after the second dose for TCRbeta chain sequencing. Based on the germline V gene, the CDR1 and CDR2 sequences are KGHSH and LQKENI. The CDR3 has 15 amino acids, counting the end cysteine and phenylalanine. CDR3 DNA is the only sequence kept; it has 45 bases, read in frame from the first base. The junction shows trimming of 3 bases on V and 3 bases on J, plus 12 bases between the germline ends. The CDR3 regions of human TCRbeta chains were analyzed by immunosequencing. The authors' analysis ran thus. TCRs in the repertoires were matched against a reference library of SARS-CoV-2-specific TCRs that had been generated with the MIRA antigen-specificity platform. Breadth was defined as the fraction of unique TCRs that were SARS-CoV-2-associated, and depth was defined as the fraction of total T cells that were SARS-CoV-2-associated. Using the MIRA data, each spike-specific TCR was mapped to the spike region that the TCR reacts to and placed in a CD4 or CD8 class. Log10-transformed breadth and depth values were compared by one-way ANOVA with Sidak's multiple comparisons tests. TCRdb re-hosts the immuneACCESS table, in-frame sequences only. Its copies lack some clones; in the studies checked, an unresolved V gene accounts for under half of them, and the cause for the rest is not known. V, J and clone size derive from that table, while D and trimming were established from the DNA sequence. The sample table holds over 90,000 clones, of which around 91% were seen once. The ten largest clones take up around 45% of the sample.

The TCR sequence derives from an adult in good health. Sequencing used peripheral blood, obtained on day 0 of AZD1222 vaccination. The chain employs TRBV18 and TRBJ1-5; perhaps TRBD1 is the D gene, with 6 bases matching. DNA sequence: TGTGCCAGCTCACCCTTACAGGGCGACAATCAGCCCCAGCATTTT. Its translation is CASSPLQGDNQPQHF. Outside the CDR3, residues come from the reference TRBV18 and TRBJ1-5 proteins, so the full variable domain is: NAGVMQNPRHLVRRRGQEARLRCSPMKGHSHVYWYRQLPEEGLKFMVYLQKENIIDESGMPKERFSAEFPKEGPSILRIQQVVRGDSAAYFCASSPLQGDNQPQHFGDGTRLSIL.